These 3 T cell receptor beta chains share one sample of origin, sequenced in a study of OX40 agonist ivuxolimab in advanced cancers. Assay: immunoSEQ multiplex PCR; the TCRdb copy retains only in-frame clones and omits some. The data hold tens of thousands of clones, with approximately 84% observed a single time. The specimen comprised CD4+ or CD8+ T cells sorted from blood, sampled in a trial of the OX40 agonist ivuxolimab. These receptors all stem from an adult with an advanced solid tumor such as melanoma, head and neck, liver or kidney cancer.

V gene TRBV19 combines with J gene TRBJ1-2; D not certain. V lost 2 bases, J lost 4 bases, and 14 bases lay in between. The CDR3 extends over 15 amino acids. CDR1 is LNHDA and CDR2 is SQIVND in the germline V gene (reference sequence). The CDR3 nucleotides are TGTGCCAGTAGTATACGGGATAGAAACCTCTATGGCTACACCTTC. Its translation is CASSIRDRNLYGYTF. The variable domain in full, with the rest retrieved from reference TRBV19 and TRBJ1-2, is DGGITQSPKYLFRKEGQNVTLSCEQNLNHDAMYWYRQDPGQGLRLIYYSQIVNDFQKGDIAEGYSVSREKKESFPLTVTSAQKNPTAFYLCASSIRDRNLYGYTFGSGTRLTVV.

The V call is TRBV30, the J call TRBJ1-5; the D is unclear. Germline CDR1 is GTSNPN and CDR2 is SVGIG (reference sequence). Deletions cut 6 bases from V and 8 bases from J, with 17 bases between. This CDR3 comprises 13 residues. In DNA form, the CDR3 reads TGTGCCTGTGCTGGGCCCATAGGGAAGCCCCAGCATTTT. Translation: CACAGPIGKPQHF.

This chain joins TRBV7-9 and TRBJ2-3; no clear D gene. Germline V CDR1 and CDR2: SEHNR, FQNEAQ (reference sequence). This CDR3 is 14 amino acids long. The V end was cut by 3 bases, the J end by 2 bases, with 9 bases between. The CDR3 nucleotides read TGTGCCAGCAGCTTCTATTCTACCACAGATACGCAGTATTTT. Its protein is CASSFYSTTDTQYF.